This TCR beta chain comes out of a study of T cell repertoires in cytomegalovirus infection. Study-wide context: Signatures in public TCR beta sequences pointed to both CMV infection and matching HLA type. Findings of the study overall: Carriers of CMV plus the relevant HLA were identified by cumulative public TCR beta family frequency. The response measured ex vivo was dominated by TCR beta clonotypes (HLA-C-restricted and CMV-specific).

TCRdb re-analysed the reads in MiXCR, keeping a single row per CDR3 protein. The profile shows around 490,000 distinct CDR3 sequences, about 26% of them singletons. Germline CDR1 SQVTM, CDR2 ANQGSEA. Trimming left V 5 bases short and J 2 bases short, with 10 bases between. This CDR3 has 13 amino acids. With respect to this clonotype: Its specificity is unknown.

The chain has TRBV29-1 and TRBJ1-5; no reliable D call. The source of this sequence is a human donor in good health (CMV status not recorded). Some clones in this sample may be carry-over from other donors' samples. Sequenced material: PBMCs. The CDR3 reads CSVLWEGNQPQHF. The CDR3 DNA is TGCAGCGTTTTGTGGGAGGGCAATCAGCCCCAGCATTTT.